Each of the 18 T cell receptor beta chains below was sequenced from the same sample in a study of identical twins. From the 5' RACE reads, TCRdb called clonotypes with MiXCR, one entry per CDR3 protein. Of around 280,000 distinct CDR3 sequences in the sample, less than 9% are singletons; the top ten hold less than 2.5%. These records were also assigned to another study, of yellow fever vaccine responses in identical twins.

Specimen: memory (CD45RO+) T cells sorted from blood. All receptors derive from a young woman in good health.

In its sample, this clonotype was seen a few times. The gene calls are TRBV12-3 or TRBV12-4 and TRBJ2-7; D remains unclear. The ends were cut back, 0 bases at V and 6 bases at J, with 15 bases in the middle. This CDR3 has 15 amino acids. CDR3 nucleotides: TGTGCCAGCAGTTTAGCGGTTGGGGTTCTTGGCGAGCAGTACTTC. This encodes CASSLAVGVLGEQYF.

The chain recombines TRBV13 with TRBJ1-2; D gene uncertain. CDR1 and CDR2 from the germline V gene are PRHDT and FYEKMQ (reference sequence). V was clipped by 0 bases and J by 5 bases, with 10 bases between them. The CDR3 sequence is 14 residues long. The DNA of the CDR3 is TGTGCCAGCAGCTTAGGGGGCCGTGAATATGGCTACACCTTC. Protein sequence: CASSLGGREYGYTF.

The CDR3 coding sequence is TGTGCCAGCAGTAGGACGGCTGACAATCAGCCCCAGCATTTT. This encodes CASSRTADNQPQHF. The chain joins TRBV12-3 or TRBV12-4 to TRBJ1-5, with D uncertain. The CDR3 has 14 amino acids. Trimming shortened V by 5 bases and J by 3 bases, and 11 bases separated the two germline ends.

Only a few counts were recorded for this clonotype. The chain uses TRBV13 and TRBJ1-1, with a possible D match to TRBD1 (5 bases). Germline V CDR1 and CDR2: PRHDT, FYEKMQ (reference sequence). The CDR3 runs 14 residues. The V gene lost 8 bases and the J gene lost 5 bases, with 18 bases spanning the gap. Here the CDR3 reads CASEVMGPGTEAFF. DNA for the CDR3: TGTGCCAGCGAAGTTATGGGGCCGGGGACTGAAGCTTTCTTT.

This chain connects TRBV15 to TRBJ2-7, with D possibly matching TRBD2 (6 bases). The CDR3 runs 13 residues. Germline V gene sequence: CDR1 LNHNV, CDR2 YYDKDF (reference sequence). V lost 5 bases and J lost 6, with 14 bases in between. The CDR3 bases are TGTGCCACCAGCGTTTCCTACGGGGGCGAGCAGTACGTC. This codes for CATSVSYGGEQYV.

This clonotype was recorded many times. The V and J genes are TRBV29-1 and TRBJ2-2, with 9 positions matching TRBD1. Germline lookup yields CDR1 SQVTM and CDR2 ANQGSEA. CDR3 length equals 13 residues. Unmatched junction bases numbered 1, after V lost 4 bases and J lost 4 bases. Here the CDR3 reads CSVGTGVTGELFF. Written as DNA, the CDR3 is TGCAGCGTTGGGACAGGGGTCACCGGGGAGCTGTTTTTT.

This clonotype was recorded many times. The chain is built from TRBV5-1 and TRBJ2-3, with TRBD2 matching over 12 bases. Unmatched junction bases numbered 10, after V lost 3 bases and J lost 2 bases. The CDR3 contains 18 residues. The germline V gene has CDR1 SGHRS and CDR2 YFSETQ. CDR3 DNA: TGCGCCAGCAGCTACAAAATGACTAGCGGGGGCTACACAGATACGCAGTATTTT. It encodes CASSYKMTSGGYTDTQYF.

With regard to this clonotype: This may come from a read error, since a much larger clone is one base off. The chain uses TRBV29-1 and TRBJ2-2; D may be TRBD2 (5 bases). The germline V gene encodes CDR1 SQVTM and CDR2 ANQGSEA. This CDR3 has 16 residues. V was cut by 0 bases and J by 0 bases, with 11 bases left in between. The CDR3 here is CSVEDRGGANTGELFF. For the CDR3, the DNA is TGCAGCGTTGAAGATCGGGGTGGTGCGAACACCGGGGAGCTGTTTTTT.

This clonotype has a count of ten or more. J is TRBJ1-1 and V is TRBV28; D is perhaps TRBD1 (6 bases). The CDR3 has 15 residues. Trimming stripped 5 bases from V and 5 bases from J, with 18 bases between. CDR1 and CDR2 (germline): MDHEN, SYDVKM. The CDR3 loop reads CASSSTGFWETEAFF. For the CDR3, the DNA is TGTGCCAGCAGTAGTACAGGGTTCTGGGAGACTGAAGCTTTCTTT.

For the CDR3, the DNA is TGTGCCAACAGCTTGTCGGGGGTCTCCTACGAGCAGTACGTC. This sequence encodes CANSLSGVSYEQYV. The chain joins TRBV11-2 to TRBJ2-7, with D possibly being TRBD2 (6 bases). CDR1 is SGHAT, CDR2 FQNNGV, per germline. This CDR3 region has 14 residues.

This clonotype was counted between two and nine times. The CDR3 nucleotides read TGTGCCAGCAGCAATACTGCGGGACTTACTACCTACGAGCAGTACTTC. Translating gives CASSNTAGLTTYEQYF. The V gene is TRBV21-1, the J gene TRBJ2-7; TRBD2 was called by the table and not checked on the DNA. TRBV21-1 is termed a pseudogene. The CDR3 is 16 residues long.

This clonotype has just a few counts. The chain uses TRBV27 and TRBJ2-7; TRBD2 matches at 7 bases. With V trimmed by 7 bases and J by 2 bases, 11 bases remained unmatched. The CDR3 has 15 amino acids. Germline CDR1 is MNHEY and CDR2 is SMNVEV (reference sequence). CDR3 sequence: CASTRGVAGTYEQYF. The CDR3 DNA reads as TGTGCCAGCACCCGGGGGGTAGCGGGTACCTACGAGCAGTACTTC.

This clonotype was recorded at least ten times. The CDR3 is CASSGHPTSGAEGETQYF. The CDR3 region has the DNA TGTGCCAGCAGCGGCCACCCGACTAGCGGGGCCGAAGGAGAGACCCAGTACTTC. The chain joins TRBV13 to TRBJ2-5; 11 bases map to TRBD2. Trimming removed 5 bases from V and 4 bases from J; junction bases left unmatched: 15. The CDR3 is 18 residues long. Germline loops: CDR1 PRHDT, CDR2 FYEKMQ (reference sequence).

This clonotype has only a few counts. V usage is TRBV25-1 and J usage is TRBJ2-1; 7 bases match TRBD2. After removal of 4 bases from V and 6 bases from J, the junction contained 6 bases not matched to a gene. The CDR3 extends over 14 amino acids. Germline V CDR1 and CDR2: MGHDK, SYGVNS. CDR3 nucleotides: TGTGCCAGCAGTGCACCCGGGAGGATCAATGAGCAGTTCTTC. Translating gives CASSAPGRINEQFF.

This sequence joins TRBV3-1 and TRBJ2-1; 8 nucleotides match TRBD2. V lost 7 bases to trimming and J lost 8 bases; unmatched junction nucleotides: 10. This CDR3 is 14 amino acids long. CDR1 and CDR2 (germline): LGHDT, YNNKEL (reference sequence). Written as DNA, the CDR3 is TGTGCCAGCACATTAGCGGGGCGATGGGATGAGCAGTTCTTC. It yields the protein CASTLAGRWDEQFF.

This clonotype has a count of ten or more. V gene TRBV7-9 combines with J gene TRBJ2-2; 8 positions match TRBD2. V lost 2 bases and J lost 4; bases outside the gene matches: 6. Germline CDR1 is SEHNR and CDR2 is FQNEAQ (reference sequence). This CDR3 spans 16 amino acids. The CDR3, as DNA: TGTGCCAGCAGCTTAAAAGAGGCGGGAGGCACCGGGGAGCTGTTTTTT. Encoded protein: CASSLKEAGGTGELFF.

The CDR3 loop reads CSGDSSTDTQYF. The CDR3 DNA reads TGCAGTGGTGACTCTAGCACAGATACGCAGTATTTT. The V gene is TRBV20-1, the J gene TRBJ2-3; no reliable D call. Germline CDR1 is DFQATT and CDR2 is SNEGSKA (reference sequence). Trimming took off 7 bases at V and 0 bases at J, with 8 bases between the two ends. The CDR3 runs to 12 residues.

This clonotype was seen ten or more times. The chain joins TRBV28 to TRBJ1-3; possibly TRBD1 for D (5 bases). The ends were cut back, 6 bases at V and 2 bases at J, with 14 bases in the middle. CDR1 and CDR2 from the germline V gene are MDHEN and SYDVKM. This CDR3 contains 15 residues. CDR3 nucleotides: TGTGCCAGCAGACCCTCAGACAGAGCTGGAAACACCATATATTTT. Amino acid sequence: CASRPSDRAGNTIYF.